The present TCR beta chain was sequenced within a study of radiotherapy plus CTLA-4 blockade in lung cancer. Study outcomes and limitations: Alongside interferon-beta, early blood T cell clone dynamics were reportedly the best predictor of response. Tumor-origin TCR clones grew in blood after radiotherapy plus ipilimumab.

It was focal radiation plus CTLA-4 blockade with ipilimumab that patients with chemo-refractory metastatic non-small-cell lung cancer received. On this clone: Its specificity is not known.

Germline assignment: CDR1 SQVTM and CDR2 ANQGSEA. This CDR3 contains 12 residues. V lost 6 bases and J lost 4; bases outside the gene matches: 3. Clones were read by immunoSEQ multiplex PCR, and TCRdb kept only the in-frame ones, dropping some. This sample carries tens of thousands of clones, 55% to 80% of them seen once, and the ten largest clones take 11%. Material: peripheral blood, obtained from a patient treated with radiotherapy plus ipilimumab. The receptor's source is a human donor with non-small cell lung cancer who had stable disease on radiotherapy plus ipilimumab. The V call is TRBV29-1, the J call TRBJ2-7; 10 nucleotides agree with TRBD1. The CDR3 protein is CSVGGQGYEQYF. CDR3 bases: TGCAGCGTGGGGGGACAGGGGTACGAGCAGTACTTC.